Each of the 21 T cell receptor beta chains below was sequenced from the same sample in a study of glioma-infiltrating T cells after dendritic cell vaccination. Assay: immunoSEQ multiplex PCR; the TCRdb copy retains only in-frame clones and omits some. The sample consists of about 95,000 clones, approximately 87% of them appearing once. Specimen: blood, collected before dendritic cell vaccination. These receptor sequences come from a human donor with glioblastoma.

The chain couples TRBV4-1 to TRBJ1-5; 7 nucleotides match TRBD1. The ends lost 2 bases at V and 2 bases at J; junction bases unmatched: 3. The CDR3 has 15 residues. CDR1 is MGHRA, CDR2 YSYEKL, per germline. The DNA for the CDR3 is TGCGCCAGCAGCCAAACAGGGGTCGGCAATCAGCCCCAGCATTTT. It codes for CASSQTGVGNQPQHF.

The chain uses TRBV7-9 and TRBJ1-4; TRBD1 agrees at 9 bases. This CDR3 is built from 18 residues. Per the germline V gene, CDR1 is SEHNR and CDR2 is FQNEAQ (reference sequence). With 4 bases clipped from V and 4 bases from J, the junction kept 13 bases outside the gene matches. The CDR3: CASSSPRTGEMSNEKLFF. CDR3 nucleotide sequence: TGTGCCAGCAGCTCTCCCCGGACAGGGGAAATGAGTAATGAAAAACTGTTTTTT.

Here the CDR3 DNA reads TGCGCCAGCAGCCCGGACAGGGAGAGGGGCGGCTACACCTTC. Translated: CASSPDRERGGYTF. J is TRBJ1-2 and V is TRBV5-1, with TRBD1 matching 8 bases. Germline CDR1 and CDR2: SGHRS and YFSETQ. This CDR3 has 14 amino acids. V lost 4 bases, J lost 8 bases, and 10 bases stayed unmatched.

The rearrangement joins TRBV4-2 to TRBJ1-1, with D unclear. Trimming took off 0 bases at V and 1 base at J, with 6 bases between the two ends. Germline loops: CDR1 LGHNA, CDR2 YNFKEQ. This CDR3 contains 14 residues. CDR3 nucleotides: TGTGCCAGCAGCCAAGATGCGGAGAACACTGAAGCTTTCTTT. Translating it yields CASSQDAENTEAFF.

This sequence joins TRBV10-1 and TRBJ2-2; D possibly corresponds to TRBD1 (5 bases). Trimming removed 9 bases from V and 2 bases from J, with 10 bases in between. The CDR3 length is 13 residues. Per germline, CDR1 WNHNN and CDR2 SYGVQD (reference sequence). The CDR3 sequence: CASQGQNTGELFF. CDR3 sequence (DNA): TGCGCCAGTCAAGGACAAAACACCGGGGAGCTGTTTTTT.

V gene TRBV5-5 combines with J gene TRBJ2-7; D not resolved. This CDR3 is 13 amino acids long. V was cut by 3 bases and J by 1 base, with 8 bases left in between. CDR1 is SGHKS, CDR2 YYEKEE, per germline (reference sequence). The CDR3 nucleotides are TGTGCCAGCAGCTCGACATATTCCTACGAGCAGTACTTC. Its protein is CASSSTYSYEQYF.

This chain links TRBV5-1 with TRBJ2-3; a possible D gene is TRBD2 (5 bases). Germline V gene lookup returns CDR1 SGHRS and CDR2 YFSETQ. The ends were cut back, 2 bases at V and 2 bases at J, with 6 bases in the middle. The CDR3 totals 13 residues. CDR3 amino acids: CASSFGDTDTQYF. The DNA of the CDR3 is TGCGCCAGCAGCTTCGGGGACACAGATACGCAGTATTTT.

Here the CDR3 DNA reads TGTGCCAGCAGCTTACTAGCGGGGCCCTACGAGCAGTACTTC. The encoded protein is CASSLLAGPYEQYF. The chain recombines TRBV7-3 with TRBJ2-7, with 9 bases matching TRBD2. This CDR3 has 14 residues. V was clipped by 2 bases and J by 2 bases; unmatched bases: 1. Germline lookup yields CDR1 SGHTA and CDR2 FQGTGA.

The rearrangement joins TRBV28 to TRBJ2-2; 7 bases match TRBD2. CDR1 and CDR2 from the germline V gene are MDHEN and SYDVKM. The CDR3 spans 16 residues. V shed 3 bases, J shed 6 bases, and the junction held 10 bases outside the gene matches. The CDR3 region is CASSFIGGSLAGELFF. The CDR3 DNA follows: TGTGCCAGCAGTTTTATCGGCGGGAGTTTAGCCGGGGAGCTGTTTTTT.

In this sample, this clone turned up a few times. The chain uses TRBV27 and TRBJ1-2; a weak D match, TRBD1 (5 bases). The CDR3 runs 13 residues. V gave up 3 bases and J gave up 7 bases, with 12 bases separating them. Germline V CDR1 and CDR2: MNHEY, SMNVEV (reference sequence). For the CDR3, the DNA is TGTGCCAGCAGTTTTCTGGGGCATGGTGGCTACACCTTC. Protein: CASSFLGHGGYTF.

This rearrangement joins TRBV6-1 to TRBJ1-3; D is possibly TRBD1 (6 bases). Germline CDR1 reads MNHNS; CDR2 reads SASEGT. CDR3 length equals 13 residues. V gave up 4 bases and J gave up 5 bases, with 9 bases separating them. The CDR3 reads CASSGQVRNTIYF. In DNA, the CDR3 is TGTGCCAGCAGTGGACAGGTCAGAAACACCATATATTTT.

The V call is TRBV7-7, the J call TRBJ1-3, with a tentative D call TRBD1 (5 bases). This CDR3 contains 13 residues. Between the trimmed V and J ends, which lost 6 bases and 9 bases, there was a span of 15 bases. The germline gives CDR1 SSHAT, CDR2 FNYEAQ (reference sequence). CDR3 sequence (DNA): TGTGCCAGCAGAGGACACTCATGGGGCACCATATATTTT. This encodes CASRGHSWGTIYF.

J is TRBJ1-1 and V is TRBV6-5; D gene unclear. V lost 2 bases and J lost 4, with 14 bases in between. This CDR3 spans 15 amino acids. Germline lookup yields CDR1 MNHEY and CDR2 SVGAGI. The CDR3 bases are TGTGCCAGCAGTTACGAGGGAGGGCTGGGCACTGAAGCTTTCTTT. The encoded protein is CASSYEGGLGTEAFF.

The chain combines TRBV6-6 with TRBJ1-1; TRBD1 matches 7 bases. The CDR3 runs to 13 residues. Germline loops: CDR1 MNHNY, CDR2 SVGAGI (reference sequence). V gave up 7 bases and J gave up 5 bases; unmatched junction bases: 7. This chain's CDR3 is CASITAGGTEAFF. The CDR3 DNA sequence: TGTGCCAGCATCACAGCAGGGGGTACTGAAGCTTTCTTT.

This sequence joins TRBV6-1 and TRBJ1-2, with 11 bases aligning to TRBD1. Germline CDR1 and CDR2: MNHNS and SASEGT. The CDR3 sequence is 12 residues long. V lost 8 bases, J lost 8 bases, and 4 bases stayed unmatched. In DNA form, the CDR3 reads TGTGCCAGCTGGGGACAGGGGGGGGGCTACACCTTC. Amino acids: CASWGQGGGYTF.

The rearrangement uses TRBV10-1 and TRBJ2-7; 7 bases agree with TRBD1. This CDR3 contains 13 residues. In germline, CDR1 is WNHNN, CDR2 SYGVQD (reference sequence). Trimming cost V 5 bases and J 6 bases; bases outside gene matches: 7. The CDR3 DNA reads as TGCGCCAGCAGTCGGGACAGAACGGGCGAGCAGTACTTC. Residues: CASSRDRTGEQYF.

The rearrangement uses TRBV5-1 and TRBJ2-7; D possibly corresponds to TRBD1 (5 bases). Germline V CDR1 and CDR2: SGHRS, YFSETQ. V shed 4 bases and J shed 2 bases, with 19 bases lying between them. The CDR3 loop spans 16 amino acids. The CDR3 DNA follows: TGCGCCAGCAGCCTGGGCGACTCCCTAGGGGCCTACGAGCAGTACTTC. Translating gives CASSLGDSLGAYEQYF. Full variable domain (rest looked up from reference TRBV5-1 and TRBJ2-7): KAGVTQTPRYLIKTRGQQVTLSCSPISGHRSVSWYQQTPGQGLQFLFEYFSETQRNKGNFPGRFSGRQFSNSRSEMNVSTLELGDSALYLCASSLGDSLGAYEQYFGPGTRLTVT.

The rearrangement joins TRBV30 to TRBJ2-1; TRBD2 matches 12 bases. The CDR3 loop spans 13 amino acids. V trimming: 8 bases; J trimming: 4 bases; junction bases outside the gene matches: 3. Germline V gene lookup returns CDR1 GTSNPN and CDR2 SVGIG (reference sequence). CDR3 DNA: TGTGCCGGGGGGACTAGCGGGTACAATGAGCAGTTCTTC. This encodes CAGGTSGYNEQFF.

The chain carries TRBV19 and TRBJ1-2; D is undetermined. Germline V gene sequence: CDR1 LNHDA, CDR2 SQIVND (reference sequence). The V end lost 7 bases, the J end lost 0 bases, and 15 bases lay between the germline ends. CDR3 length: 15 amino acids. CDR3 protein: CASNEEGRANYGYTF. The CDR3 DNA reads TGTGCCAGTAACGAGGAGGGCCGAGCTAACTATGGCTACACCTTC.

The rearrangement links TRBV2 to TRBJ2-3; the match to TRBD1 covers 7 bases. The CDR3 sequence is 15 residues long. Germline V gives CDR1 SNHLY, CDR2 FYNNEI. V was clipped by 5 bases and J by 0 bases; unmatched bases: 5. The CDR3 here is CASSFDRASTDTQYF. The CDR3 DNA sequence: TGTGCCAGCAGTTTCGACAGGGCGAGCACAGATACGCAGTATTTT.

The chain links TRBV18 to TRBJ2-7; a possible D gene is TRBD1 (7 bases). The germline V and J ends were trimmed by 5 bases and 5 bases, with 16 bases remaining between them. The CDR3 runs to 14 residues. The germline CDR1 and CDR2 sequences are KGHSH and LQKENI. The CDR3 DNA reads TGTGCCAGCTCAGCTGGAGGGGGCCTGGACGAGCAGTACTTC. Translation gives CASSAGGGLDEQYF.